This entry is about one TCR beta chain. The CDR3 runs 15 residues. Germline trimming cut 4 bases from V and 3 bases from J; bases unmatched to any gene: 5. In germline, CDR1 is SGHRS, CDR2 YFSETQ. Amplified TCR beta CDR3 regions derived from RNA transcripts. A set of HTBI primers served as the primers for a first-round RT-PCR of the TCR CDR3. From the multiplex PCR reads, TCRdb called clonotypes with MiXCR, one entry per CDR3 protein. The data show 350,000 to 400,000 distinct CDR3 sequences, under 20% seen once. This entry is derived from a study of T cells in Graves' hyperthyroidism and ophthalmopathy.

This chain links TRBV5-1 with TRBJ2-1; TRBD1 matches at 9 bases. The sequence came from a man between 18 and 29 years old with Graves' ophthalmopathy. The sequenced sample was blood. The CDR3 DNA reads TGCGCCAGCAGCCACGGGACAGGGAACTACAATGAGCAGTTCTTC. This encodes CASSHGTGNYNEQFF.